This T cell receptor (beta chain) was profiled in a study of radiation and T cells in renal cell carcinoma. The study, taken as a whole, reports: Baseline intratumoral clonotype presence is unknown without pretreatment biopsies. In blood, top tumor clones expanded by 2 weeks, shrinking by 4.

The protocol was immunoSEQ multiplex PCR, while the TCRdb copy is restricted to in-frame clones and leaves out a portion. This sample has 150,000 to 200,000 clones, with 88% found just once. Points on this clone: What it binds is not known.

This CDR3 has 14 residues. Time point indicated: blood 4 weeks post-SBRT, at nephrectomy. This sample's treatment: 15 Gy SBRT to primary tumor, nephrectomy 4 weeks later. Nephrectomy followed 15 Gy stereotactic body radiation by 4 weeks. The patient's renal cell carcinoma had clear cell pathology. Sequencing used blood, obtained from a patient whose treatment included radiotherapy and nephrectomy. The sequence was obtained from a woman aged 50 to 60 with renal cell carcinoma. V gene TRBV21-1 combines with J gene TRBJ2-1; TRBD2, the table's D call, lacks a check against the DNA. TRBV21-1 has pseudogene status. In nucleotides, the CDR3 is TGTGCCAGCAGCCTGCGGGGGGCTCTTCATGAGCAGTTCTTC. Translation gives CASSLRGALHEQFF.